Shown below are 27 T cell receptor beta chains from a single sample sequenced in a study of cytomegalovirus exposure and HLA in healthy donors. 60 Vbeta and 13 Jbeta primers were used in PCR. The table came from immunoSEQ multiplex PCR; TCRdb's copy has only in-frame clones and leaves some out. This table has under 200,000 clones, around 76% appearing once. The sequencing sample was made of PBMCs. All receptors come from a woman in her twenties or thirties in good health and CMV-seropositive.

This chain connects TRBV27 to TRBJ2-7; 7 nucleotides agree with TRBD1. CDR3 length equals 14 residues. V lost 6 bases to trimming and J lost 0 bases; unmatched junction nucleotides: 5. Germline V gene sequence: CDR1 MNHEY, CDR2 SMNVEV (reference sequence). As DNA, the CDR3 is TGTGCCAGCAGGCCGGGACAGATCTCCTACGAGCAGTACTTC. Translated, it gives CASRPGQISYEQYF.

This sequence joins TRBV30 and TRBJ2-7, with D possibly matching TRBD2 (5 bases). The CDR3 covers 13 residues. V shed 0 bases and J shed 2 bases, with 8 bases lying between them. Germline CDR1 GTSNPN, CDR2 SVGIG (reference sequence). The CDR3 DNA reads as TGTGCCTGGAGTGTATACGGGGCCTACGAGCAGTACTTC. Protein sequence: CAWSVYGAYEQYF.

The V and J genes are TRBV5-6 and TRBJ2-7, with 9 bases matching TRBD1. The CDR3 has 14 residues. Looked up from germline, CDR1 is SGHDT and CDR2 is YYEEEE. Losses at the gene ends were 3 bases for V and 4 bases for J; bases not matched to a gene: 5. The CDR3 DNA sequence: TGTGCCAGCAGCTCGCGGGACAGGGTATACGAGCAGTACTTC. This codes for CASSSRDRVYEQYF.

The gene calls are TRBV2 and TRBJ1-4; perhaps TRBD1 as D (5 bases). CDR1 is SNHLY, CDR2 FYNNEI, per germline. V lost 4 bases, J lost 11 bases, and 8 bases lay in between. The CDR3 is made up of 11 amino acids. CDR3 in amino acids: CASSGQLKLFF. In nucleotides, the CDR3 is TGTGCCAGCAGTGGACAGCTGAAACTGTTTTTT.

Worth noting for this clone: One end of the junction fails to match germline, which may point to a read error. The chain couples TRBV25-1 to TRBJ1-5, with 8 positions matching TRBD1. The CDR3 totals 15 residues. The germline V gene has CDR1 MGHDK and CDR2 SYGVNS. CDR3 nucleotides: TGTGCCAGCAGTGCTGCAGGACAGGGCAACCAGCCCCAGCATTTT. Its translation is CASSAAGQGNQPQHF. The entire variable domain, with the rest obtained from reference TRBV25-1 and TRBJ1-5, is as follows: EADIYQTPRYLVIGTGKKITLECSQTMGHDKMYWYQQDPGMELHLIHYSYGVNSTEKGDLSSESTVSRIRTEHFPLTLESARPSHTSQYLCASSAAGQGNQPQHFGDGTRLSIL.

V and J are TRBV6-6 and TRBJ2-3, with 9 bases matching TRBD2. CDR3 size: 15 residues. Germline lookup yields CDR1 MNHNY and CDR2 SVGAGI (reference sequence). The V and J ends lost 4 bases and 4 bases, in that order; junction bases with no gene match: 6. The CDR3 is CASSLRRGGPDTQYF. Here the CDR3 DNA reads TGTGCCAGCAGTTTACGGCGGGGGGGGCCAGATACGCAGTATTTT.

Details on this clone: One end of the junction varies from germline; a read error may be responsible. The V and J genes are TRBV6-1 and TRBJ2-4, with D maybe TRBD2 (7 bases). CDR3 size: 17 residues. Germline V gives CDR1 MNHNS, CDR2 SASEGT. CDR3 bases: TGTGCCAGCAGTGAAGCGAGGCGGGGGCTAGCCAAAAGCATTCAGTACTTC. It codes for CASSEARRGLAKSIQYF.

This rearrangement joins TRBV19 to TRBJ1-2, with 10 bases matching TRBD1. Germline-derived CDR1 and CDR2 are LNHDA and SQIVND (reference sequence). The V gene end was trimmed by 5 bases and the J gene end by 8 bases; junction bases not matched to a gene: 17. The CDR3 runs 17 residues. The CDR3 DNA reads as TGTGCCAGTAGTCCCCGAGGCGACAGGGGGCTTTCGATCGGCTACACCTTC. It is translated as CASSPRGDRGLSIGYTF.

The rearrangement links TRBV7-9 to TRBJ2-3, with 7 bases aligning to TRBD2. The CDR3 has 16 residues. Germline CDR1 reads SEHNR; CDR2 reads FQNEAQ (reference sequence). The ends lost 9 bases at V and 0 bases at J; junction bases unmatched: 12. In DNA form, the CDR3 reads TGTGCCAGGTACGGGGGGAGGCAGCGGAGCACAGATACGCAGTATTTT. It is translated as CARYGGRQRSTDTQYF.

This chain joins TRBV7-2 and TRBJ2-1, with 15 bases lining up with TRBD2. Germline V CDR1 and CDR2: SGHTA, FQGNSA. The V segment lost 4 bases and the J segment 7 bases; nucleotides outside the gene matches: 2. This CDR3 comprises 15 residues. Here the CDR3 DNA reads TGTGCCAGCAGCTACGGACTAGCGGGAGGGAATGAGCAGTTCTTC. Its translation is CASSYGLAGGNEQFF.

The V call is TRBV7-8, the J call TRBJ1-5, with D unresolved. The V and J ends lost 1 base and 0 bases respectively, with 10 bases between them. The CDR3 loop spans 16 amino acids. The V gene's germline CDR1 is SGHVS and CDR2 FQNEAQ. The CDR3: CASSLVRSRSNQPQHF. The CDR3 DNA reads TGTGCCAGCAGCTTAGTGCGGAGTCGTAGCAATCAGCCCCAGCATTTT.

This sequence joins TRBV5-6 and TRBJ1-2; 7 positions match TRBD1. V dropped 0 bases and J dropped 8; count of bases not matched to a gene: 10. The CDR3 contains 15 residues. Germline CDR1 is SGHDT and CDR2 is YYEEEE. This chain's CDR3 is CASSLVGRQGGGYTF. The CDR3 DNA reads as TGTGCCAGCAGCTTGGTGGGTCGACAGGGCGGGGGCTACACCTTC.

This clone has a handful of counts. The chain is built from TRBV28 and TRBJ2-7; 8 positions agree with TRBD1. Germline V gene sequence: CDR1 MDHEN, CDR2 SYDVKM. This CDR3 has 15 residues. With 8 bases clipped from V and 4 bases from J, the junction kept 13 bases outside the gene matches. CDR3 sequence: CASAQPRTGNYEQYF. The CDR3 DNA reads TGTGCCAGCGCTCAACCCAGGACAGGGAATTACGAGCAGTACTTC. Combining the CDR3 with reference TRBV28 and TRBJ2-7 gives the whole variable domain DVKVTQSSRYLVKRTGEKVFLECVQDMDHENMFWYRQDPGLGLRLIYFSYDVKMKEKGDIPEGYSVSREKKERFSLILESASTNQTSMYLCASAQPRTGNYEQYFGPGTRLTVT.

The V and J genes are TRBV19 and TRBJ2-2, with 9 bases lining up with TRBD1. With V trimmed by 4 bases and J by 4 bases, 10 bases remained unmatched. Germline V gives CDR1 LNHDA, CDR2 SQIVND (reference sequence). The CDR3 totals 17 residues. Here the CDR3 reads CASSSSGWGQGTGELFF. The CDR3, as DNA: TGTGCCAGTAGTAGTTCTGGTTGGGGACAGGGCACCGGGGAGCTGTTTTTT. The whole variable domain, remainder taken from reference TRBV19 and TRBJ2-2, is DGGITQSPKYLFRKEGQNVTLSCEQNLNHDAMYWYRQDPGQGLRLIYYSQIVNDFQKGDIAEGYSVSREKKESFPLTVTSAQKNPTAFYLCASSSSGWGQGTGELFFGEGSRLTVL.

This clone has more than one count but fewer than ten. The chain employs TRBV5-4 and TRBJ2-3, with 8 bases aligning to TRBD2. Unmatched junction bases numbered 3, after V lost 2 bases and J lost 1 base. The CDR3 sequence is 15 residues long. Germline V gene data show CDR1 as SGHNT and CDR2 as YYREEE (reference sequence). The CDR3 coding sequence is TGTGCCAGCAGCTTAGCGGGAGTGGGCACAGATACGCAGTATTTT. It codes for CASSLAGVGTDTQYF.

The V and J genes are TRBV27 and TRBJ1-3; TRBD1 aligns across 7 bases. V was clipped by 5 bases and J by 2 bases; unmatched bases: 12. The CDR3 length is 17 residues. Germline V CDR1 and CDR2: MNHEY, SMNVEV (reference sequence). The CDR3 DNA sequence: TGTGCCAGCAGTCCCCGACAGGGCTGGGGCGCTGGAAACACCATATATTTT. Encoded protein: CASSPRQGWGAGNTIYF.

The V and J genes are TRBV7-2 and TRBJ1-1; TRBD1 is a possible D gene (6 bases). The V end lost 5 bases, the J end lost 4 bases, and 14 bases lay between the germline ends. The CDR3 loop spans 14 amino acids. Germline CDR1 and CDR2: SGHTA and FQGNSA. CDR3 in DNA: TGTGCCAGCAGCGAGAGAAGGGGGGGCACTGAAGCTTTCTTT. This sequence encodes CASSERRGGTEAFF. Full variable domain (rest looked up from reference TRBV7-2 and TRBJ1-1): GAGVSQSPSNKVTEKGKDVELRCDPISGHTALYWYRQSLGQGLEFLIYFQGNSAPDKSGLPSDRFSAERTGGSVSTLTIQRTQQEDSAVYLCASSERRGGTEAFFGQGTRLTVV.

Only one count was recorded for this clone. The chain employs TRBV18 and TRBJ1-1; perhaps TRBD1 as D (6 bases). The CDR3 sequence is 15 residues long. Trimming stripped 6 bases from V and 1 base from J, with 15 bases between. Germline V CDR1 and CDR2: KGHSH, LQKENI. The CDR3 sequence: CASSPFDRSNTEAFF. The CDR3 DNA is TGTGCCAGCTCGCCTTTCGACAGGTCGAACACTGAAGCTTTCTTT. The full variable domain, rest sourced from reference TRBV18 and TRBJ1-1, is NAGVMQNPRHLVRRRGQEARLRCSPMKGHSHVYWYRQLPEEGLKFMVYLQKENIIDESGMPKERFSAEFPKEGPSILRIQQVVRGDSAAYFCASSPFDRSNTEAFFGQGTRLTVV.

This sequence joins TRBV30 and TRBJ2-1, with 12 bases fitting TRBD1. V lost 4 bases to trimming and J lost 9 bases; unmatched junction nucleotides: 10. This CDR3 is built from 15 residues. Germline CDR1 GTSNPN, CDR2 SVGIG (reference sequence). CDR3 DNA: TGTGCCTGGACCATCCGGGACAGGGGGCTAGGTGAGCAGTTCTTC. Translated: CAWTIRDRGLGEQFF.

The gene calls are TRBV18 and TRBJ2-7, with a possible D match to TRBD1 (6 bases). Trimming shortened V by 2 bases and J by 0 bases, and 8 bases separated the two germline ends. This CDR3 region has 14 residues. Germline V gene sequence: CDR1 KGHSH, CDR2 LQKENI. The CDR3 nucleotides are TGTGCCAGCTCACCAGGGGGCTTCTCCTACGAGCAGTACTTC. This gives the protein CASSPGGFSYEQYF.

The chain is built from TRBV28 and TRBJ2-1; TRBD2 agrees at 10 bases. V lost 2 bases, J lost 6 bases, and 4 bases stayed unmatched. The CDR3 sequence is 15 residues long. The V gene's germline CDR1 is MDHEN and CDR2 SYDVKM. The CDR3 loop is CASSLLAGVGNEQFF. Here the CDR3 DNA reads TGTGCCAGCAGTTTACTAGCGGGGGTGGGCAATGAGCAGTTCTTC. Drawing the rest from reference TRBV28 and TRBJ2-1, the complete variable domain is DVKVTQSSRYLVKRTGEKVFLECVQDMDHENMFWYRQDPGLGLRLIYFSYDVKMKEKGDIPEGYSVSREKKERFSLILESASTNQTSMYLCASSLLAGVGNEQFFGPGTRLTVL.

The chain carries TRBV7-2 and TRBJ2-3, with 9 positions matching TRBD2. Germline V gene data show CDR1 as SGHTA and CDR2 as FQGNSA. With 5 bases clipped from V and 0 bases from J, the junction kept 6 bases outside the gene matches. CDR3 length: 16 amino acids. The CDR3 nucleotides are TGTGCCAGCAGCCCCTTTACTAGCGGGAGCACAGATACGCAGTATTTT. This encodes CASSPFTSGSTDTQYF. The full variable domain, with the rest looked up from reference TRBV7-2 and TRBJ2-3, is GAGVSQSPSNKVTEKGKDVELRCDPISGHTALYWYRQSLGQGLEFLIYFQGNSAPDKSGLPSDRFSAERTGGSVSTLTIQRTQQEDSAVYLCASSPFTSGSTDTQYFGPGTRLTVL.

Regarding this clone: This CDR3 is also generated by other DNA sequences in the sample. V is TRBV5-1 and J is TRBJ1-2; 8 bases are a match to TRBD1. The CDR3 sequence is 14 residues long. With 4 bases clipped from V and 1 base from J, the junction kept 3 bases outside the gene matches. Germline CDR1 is SGHRS and CDR2 is YFSETQ. Here the CDR3 DNA reads TGCGCCAGCAGCCTAACAGGGGGTAACTATGGCTACACCTTC. Translated: CASSLTGGNYGYTF.

The DNA for the CDR3 is TGCGCCAGCAGCTTGGAACTAGCGGGGGGTCACGGGGAGCTGTTTTTT. This encodes CASSLELAGGHGELFF. V and J are TRBV5-1 and TRBJ2-2, with 12 bases lining up with TRBD2. Germline V gives CDR1 SGHRS, CDR2 YFSETQ. V was clipped by 0 bases and J by 7 bases; unmatched bases: 4. The CDR3 totals 16 residues.

The chain links TRBV9 to TRBJ2-1, with D uncertain. Germline V gives CDR1 SGDLS, CDR2 YYNGEE. Trimming removed 0 bases from V and 0 bases from J, with 7 bases in between. The CDR3 totals 15 residues. The CDR3 DNA reads as TGTGCCAGCAGCGTAGGGAGCGACTCCTACAATGAGCAGTTCTTC. Translated, it gives CASSVGSDSYNEQFF.

The genes are TRBV13 and TRBJ2-2; D remains unclear. This CDR3 contains 13 residues. The V gene lost 4 bases and the J gene lost 1 base, with 4 bases spanning the gap. Germline-derived CDR1 and CDR2 are PRHDT and FYEKMQ (reference sequence). The CDR3 nucleotides are TGTGCCAGCAGCTCCGGGAACACCGGGGAGCTGTTTTTT. Its protein product is CASSSGNTGELFF.

The genes are TRBV18 and TRBJ2-7; TRBD1 aligns across 7 bases. Trimming removed 4 bases from V and 0 bases from J; junction bases left unmatched: 6. Germline V gene data show CDR1 as KGHSH and CDR2 as LQKENI. The CDR3 covers 15 residues. The CDR3 loop is CASSLGQQSSYEQYF. In DNA, the CDR3 is TGTGCCAGCTCACTGGGACAGCAGAGCTCCTACGAGCAGTACTTC.